These 32 T cell receptor beta chains originate from one sample sequenced in a study of shared clonotypes between healthy human individuals. Naive CD8 cells, CD45RO-negative and positively selected for CCR7, excluded terminally differentiated effector memory CD45RA+ cells. Profiled with immunoSEQ multiplex PCR; TCRdb holds only in-frame clones, not every one. The sample has about 2.1 million clones, more than 85% seen once. Material for sequencing was naive CD8+ T cells from PBMCs. These receptors came from a man between 18 and 29 years old in good health. Some clones in this sample may be carry-over from other donors' samples.

The chain is built from TRBV9 and TRBJ2-6, with D possibly TRBD2 on 5 matching bases. The CDR3 length is 18 residues. Germline lookup yields CDR1 SGDLS and CDR2 YYNGEE. V dropped 2 bases and J dropped 2 bases, with 17 bases sitting between them. The CDR3 reads CASSVRGKYPPGANVLTF. The CDR3 DNA sequence: TGTGCCAGCAGCGTCCGGGGAAAATATCCGCCTGGGGCCAACGTCCTGACTTTC.

This chain links TRBV10-3 with TRBJ2-7, with 13 bases fitting TRBD2. J was trimmed by 7 bases and V by 2 bases; bases with no gene match: 5. The CDR3 totals 15 residues. Looked up from germline, CDR1 is ENHRY and CDR2 is SYGVKD. CDR3 protein: CAISEGLAGAEEQYF. CDR3 nucleotide sequence: TGTGCCATCAGTGAGGGACTAGCGGGAGCGGAAGAGCAGTACTTC.

This chain connects TRBV11-2 to TRBJ2-1; unclear D gene. The CDR3 loop spans 17 amino acids. Trimming removed 1 base at V and 0 bases at J, with 13 bases between. Germline assignment: CDR1 SGHAT and CDR2 FQNNGV. CDR3 residues: CASSLVDFSNSYNEQFF. The CDR3 region has the DNA TGTGCCAGCAGCTTAGTTGACTTCTCTAACTCCTACAATGAGCAGTTCTTC.

The chain links TRBV6-1 to TRBJ2-7; a weak D match, TRBD2 (5 bases). This CDR3 has 14 residues. Germline CDR1 is MNHNS and CDR2 is SASEGT. Trimming pared 4 bases from V and 0 bases from J, leaving 10 bases between. The CDR3 loop is CASSVDGISYEQYF. DNA of the CDR3: TGTGCCAGCAGTGTCGACGGGATCTCCTACGAGCAGTACTTC.

This clone showed up just once. The chain employs TRBV5-6 and TRBJ1-1, with 7 bases matching TRBD1. CDR3 length equals 12 residues. V dropped 3 bases and J dropped 7; count of bases not matched to a gene: 3. Germline CDR1 SGHDT, CDR2 YYEEEE. As DNA, the CDR3 is TGTGCCAGCAGCTCGGGACAGTTTGAAGCTTTCTTT. Residues: CASSSGQFEAFF.

The rearrangement uses TRBV4-2 and TRBJ1-3; D is perhaps TRBD1 (6 bases). The CDR3 has 15 residues. V lost 4 bases and J lost 4, with 14 bases in between. Germline V gene data show CDR1 as LGHNA and CDR2 as YNFKEQ. The CDR3 coding sequence is TGTGCCAGCAGCCCAGAAACAGGGACGGGAAACACCATATATTTT. Its protein product is CASSPETGTGNTIYF.

The chain carries TRBV6-5 and TRBJ2-7; maybe TRBD2 (6 bases). The CDR3 is 15 residues long. The germline V gene encodes CDR1 MNHEY and CDR2 SVGAGI. Trimming stripped 2 bases from V and 3 bases from J, with 14 bases between. The CDR3 loop is CASSYGASARYEQYF. CDR3 in DNA: TGTGCCAGCAGTTACGGGGCTAGCGCTCGCTACGAGCAGTACTTC.

V gene TRBV11-2 combines with J gene TRBJ2-1, with D perhaps given as TRBD1 or TRBD2 (7 bases each). The V gene's germline CDR1 is SGHAT and CDR2 FQNNGV. The CDR3 spans 18 residues. The germline V and J ends were trimmed by 1 base and 4 bases, with 20 bases remaining between them. As DNA, the CDR3 is TGTGCCAGCAGCTTAGGAACTTCGGGACAGCGGGAATACAATGAGCAGTTCTTC. Encoded protein: CASSLGTSGQREYNEQFF.

The rearrangement uses TRBV27 and TRBJ2-3, with D possibly TRBD2 on 6 matching bases. V was pared by 2 bases and J by 0 bases, with 15 bases between. The CDR3 has 17 residues. Germline V gene sequence: CDR1 MNHEY, CDR2 SMNVEV (reference sequence). The CDR3 region has the DNA TGTGCCAGCAGTTTACGCAAAATCCGGGGGAGCACAGATACGCAGTATTTT. Protein product: CASSLRKIRGSTDTQYF.

Concerning this clone itself: This CDR3 is also generated by other DNA sequences in the sample. The gene calls are TRBV4-3 and TRBJ2-7; tentatively, D is TRBD1 or TRBD2 (5 bases each). Germline V gene lookup returns CDR1 LGHNA and CDR2 YSLEER. This CDR3 has 14 amino acids. The V end lost 1 base, the J end lost 3 bases, and 10 bases lay between the germline ends. The DNA for the CDR3 is TGCGCCAGCAGCCAAGTAGAGGGGAGCTACGAGCAGTACTTC. It specifies CASSQVEGSYEQYF.

This chain joins TRBV30 and TRBJ1-2, with D uncertain. This CDR3 has 17 amino acids. CDR1 and CDR2 from the germline V gene are GTSNPN and SVGIG (reference sequence). Trimming removed 0 bases from V and 3 bases from J, with 20 bases in between. CDR3 bases: TGTGCCTGGAGTGTATCTGTCCGGAACGGCCCTGACTATGGCTACACCTTC. It encodes CAWSVSVRNGPDYGYTF.

V gene TRBV6-5 combines with J gene TRBJ1-1; no clear D gene. The CDR3 length is 14 residues. Trimming left V 0 bases short and J 5 bases short, with 10 bases between. Germline lookup yields CDR1 MNHEY and CDR2 SVGAGI. The CDR3 coding sequence is TGTGCCAGCAGTTACTCGAGTCAGTTGACTGAAGCTTTCTTT. It codes for CASSYSSQLTEAFF.

The rearrangement links TRBV5-1 to TRBJ2-6; 8 bases line up with TRBD1. The CDR3 is 19 residues long. Trimming at V came to 3 bases and at J to 0 bases, leaving 11 bases not matched to a gene. CDR1 is SGHRS, CDR2 YFSETQ, per germline. For the CDR3, the DNA is TGCGCCAGCAGCTCCCCCCGCCAGGGGGCGTTCTCTGGGGCCAACGTCCTGACTTTC. Amino acids: CASSSPRQGAFSGANVLTF. Filled out from reference TRBV5-1 and TRBJ2-6, the complete variable domain reads KAGVTQTPRYLIKTRGQQVTLSCSPISGHRSVSWYQQTPGQGLQFLFEYFSETQRNKGNFPGRFSGRQFSNSRSEMNVSTLELGDSALYLCASSSPRQGAFSGANVLTFGAGSRLTVL.

In the case of this clone: Distinct nucleotide sequences in the sample also encode this CDR3. The chain is built from TRBV6-5 and TRBJ2-1; the D is unclear. The CDR3 is 11 residues long. V was clipped by 2 bases and J by 10 bases, with 6 bases between them. Germline V gene sequence: CDR1 MNHEY, CDR2 SVGAGI. This CDR3 reads CASSYGREQFF. The CDR3 nucleotides are TGTGCCAGCAGTTACGGGCGGGAGCAGTTCTTC.

This chain connects TRBV19 to TRBJ1-4; 9 bases align to TRBD1. With 3 bases clipped from V and 0 bases from J, the junction kept 8 bases outside the gene matches. Germline V lookup: CDR1 LNHDA, CDR2 SQIVND (reference sequence). The CDR3 is 18 amino acids. The chain's CDR3 is CASSISTGGEATNEKLFF. The CDR3 DNA reads TGTGCCAGTAGTATCTCGACAGGGGGTGAGGCAACTAATGAAAAACTGTTTTTT. The variable domain in full, completed from reference TRBV19 and TRBJ1-4, reads DGGITQSPKYLFRKEGQNVTLSCEQNLNHDAMYWYRQDPGQGLRLIYYSQIVNDFQKGDIAEGYSVSREKKESFPLTVTSAQKNPTAFYLCASSISTGGEATNEKLFFGSGTQLSVL.

This clone has a single count. The chain carries TRBV11-1 and TRBJ2-7, with D tentatively TRBD2 (6 bases). V was shortened by 1 base and J by 3 bases, with 10 bases between the two germline ends. The CDR3 sequence is 14 residues long. The V gene's germline CDR1 is SGHAT and CDR2 FQDESV (reference sequence). The CDR3 DNA reads TGTGCCAGCAGCTTAGAGGTAGCGGACTACGAGCAGTACTTC. This translates into CASSLEVADYEQYF. The complete variable domain, with remaining parts taken from reference TRBV11-1 and TRBJ2-7, reads EAEVAQSPRYKITEKSQAVAFWCDPISGHATLYWYRQILGQGPELLVQFQDESVVDDSQLPKDRFSAERLKGVDSTLKIQPAELGDSAMYLCASSLEVADYEQYFGPGTRLTVT.

CDR3 DNA sequence: TGCGCCAGCACCCAGACCGGGACAGGGGAGCTGTTTTTT. Translating gives CASTQTGTGELFF. This rearrangement joins TRBV5-1 to TRBJ2-2; D may be TRBD1 (6 bases). Germline loops: CDR1 SGHRS, CDR2 YFSETQ. The V end was cut by 6 bases, the J end by 8 bases, with 14 bases between. There are 13 residues in the CDR3.

The chain recombines TRBV6-6 with TRBJ2-7; 7 bases are shared with TRBD1. Germline V gives CDR1 MNHNY, CDR2 SVGAGI (reference sequence). J was trimmed by 2 bases and V by 5 bases; bases with no gene match: 6. This CDR3 spans 14 amino acids. The chain's CDR3 is CASSGDRAPYEQYF. For the CDR3, the DNA is TGTGCCAGCAGTGGCGACAGGGCCCCCTACGAGCAGTACTTC.

The chain joins TRBV7-9 to TRBJ1-2; D gene uncertain. The CDR3 consists of 14 residues. V lost 3 bases to trimming and J lost 4 bases, with 12 bases between them. Looked up from germline, CDR1 is SEHNR and CDR2 is FQNEAQ (reference sequence). The CDR3 coding sequence is TGTGCCAGCAGCTTCGACACTGTGGGCTATGGCTACACCTTC. Translated, it gives CASSFDTVGYGYTF.

V gene TRBV14 combines with J gene TRBJ1-2; no reliable D call. Trimming pared 2 bases from V and 2 bases from J, leaving 6 bases between. Germline CDR1 and CDR2: SGHDN and FVKESK. The CDR3 consists of 13 residues. This chain's CDR3 is CASSQQWNYGYTF. CDR3 DNA: TGTGCCAGCAGCCAACAGTGGAACTATGGCTACACCTTC. The full variable domain, in which reference TRBV14 and TRBJ1-2 provide the parts outside the CDR3, is EAGVTQFPSHSVIEKGQTVTLRCDPISGHDNLYWYRRVMGKEIKFLLHFVKESKQDESGMPNNRFLAERTGGTYSTLKVQPAELEDSGVYFCASSQQWNYGYTFGSGTRLTVV.

The sample holds a few counts of this clone. The rearrangement joins TRBV5-1 to TRBJ1-1, with D unresolved. V lost 4 bases and J lost 0, with 10 bases in between. There are 14 residues in the CDR3. CDR1 is SGHRS and CDR2 is YFSETQ in the germline V gene. The CDR3 is CASSHRHLNTEAFF. CDR3 DNA: TGCGCCAGCAGCCACCGACACCTGAACACTGAAGCTTTCTTT.

The chain joins TRBV6-5 to TRBJ1-2; 8 bases are shared with TRBD1. The CDR3 spans 15 residues. CDR1 MNHEY and CDR2 SVGAGI come from the germline V gene. Germline trimming cut 6 bases from V and 4 bases from J; bases unmatched to any gene: 10. DNA for the CDR3: TGTGCCAGCAGCCTTACTACAGGGGGACTCTATGGCTACACCTTC. Its translation: CASSLTTGGLYGYTF.

This clone was found once. J is TRBJ1-1 and V is TRBV5-1; no clear D. There are 13 residues in the CDR3. Trimming left V 1 base short and J 5 bases short, with 9 bases between. Germline lookup yields CDR1 SGHRS and CDR2 YFSETQ. In DNA, the CDR3 is TGCGCCAGCAGCTTGAAGGGTTGGACTGAAGCTTTCTTT. This gives the protein CASSLKGWTEAFF.

This clone was seen a single time. This chain connects TRBV10-3 to TRBJ2-2; 9 bases match TRBD1. Per the germline V gene, CDR1 is ENHRY and CDR2 is SYGVKD. The CDR3 extends over 18 amino acids. Losses at the gene ends were 4 bases for V and 1 base for J; bases not matched to a gene: 10. In DNA, the CDR3 is TGTGCCATCAGTGGTGGGGACAGGGACGTCGGGAACACCGGGGAGCTGTTTTTT. It translates to CAISGGDRDVGNTGELFF.

The chain employs TRBV7-2 and TRBJ1-5, with 9 positions matching TRBD1. Germline V gene lookup returns CDR1 SGHTA and CDR2 FQGNSA. J was trimmed by 7 bases and V by 1 base; bases with no gene match: 11. This CDR3 has 17 residues. As DNA, the CDR3 is TGTGCCAGCAGCTTAGGCCCGGGACAGGGTATAGGACAGCCCCAGCATTTT. Translating gives CASSLGPGQGIGQPQHF.

This chain connects TRBV9 to TRBJ2-5; the D is unclear. Germline CDR1 and CDR2: SGDLS and YYNGEE. V was cut by 0 bases and J by 4 bases, with 13 bases left in between. This CDR3 spans 15 amino acids. The CDR3 loop is CASSVEGERAETQYF. The CDR3 DNA follows: TGTGCCAGCAGCGTAGAAGGAGAAAGGGCAGAGACCCAGTACTTC.

This rearrangement joins TRBV5-1 to TRBJ1-1; TRBD1 matches 7 bases. There are 15 residues in the CDR3. V gave up 2 bases and J gave up 2 bases; unmatched junction bases: 6. Germline V gives CDR1 SGHRS, CDR2 YFSETQ. DNA of the CDR3: TGCGCCAGCAGCTTAAACAGGGGAGCTAACACTGAAGCTTTCTTT. It codes for CASSLNRGANTEAFF.

The chain employs TRBV28 and TRBJ2-5; the D gene could be TRBD1 or TRBD2 (5 bases each). V gave up 5 bases and J gave up 5 bases, with 21 bases separating them. Per germline, CDR1 MDHEN and CDR2 SYDVKM. CDR3 length: 16 residues. The CDR3 DNA reads TGTGCCAGCAGTCCAGACCCTCGCACCGAGGGGGAGACCCAGTACTTC. This encodes CASSPDPRTEGETQYF. Complete variable domain (other parts from reference TRBV28 and TRBJ2-5): DVKVTQSSRYLVKRTGEKVFLECVQDMDHENMFWYRQDPGLGLRLIYFSYDVKMKEKGDIPEGYSVSREKKERFSLILESASTNQTSMYLCASSPDPRTEGETQYFGPGTRLLVL.

Points on this clone: The junction departs from germline at one end; a sequencing error may be responsible. The chain combines TRBV4-3 with TRBJ1-5; 8 bases align to TRBD1. CDR1 is LGHNA and CDR2 is YSLEER in the germline V gene. The CDR3 covers 19 residues. CDR3 protein: CVSSQYTGTGDWGDQPQHF. DNA for the CDR3: TGCGTCAGCAGCCAATACACCGGGACAGGTGACTGGGGGGATCAGCCCCAGCATTTT.

This rearrangement joins TRBV7-8 to TRBJ2-5; no clear D. Trimming removed 11 bases from V and 5 bases from J, with 21 bases in between. CDR3 size: 14 residues. The germline V gene has CDR1 SGHVS and CDR2 FQNEAQ. The CDR3 reads CAGGVGSPDETQYF. The CDR3 DNA reads as TGTGCCGGTGGGGTGGGCAGTCCTGACGAGACCCAGTACTTC. Based on the CDR3 plus reference TRBV7-8 and TRBJ2-5, the full variable domain is GAGVSQSPRYKVAKRGQDVALRCDPISGHVSLFWYQQALGQGPEFLTYFQNEAQLDKSGLPSDRFFAERPEGSVSTLKIQRTQQEDSAVYLCAGGVGSPDETQYFGPGTRLLVL.

The rearrangement uses TRBV27 and TRBJ2-6; D uncertain. The ends were cut back, 3 bases at V and 0 bases at J, with 6 bases in the middle. Germline V CDR1 and CDR2: MNHEY, SMNVEV (reference sequence). The CDR3 spans 15 residues. CDR3 coding DNA: TGTGCCAGCAGTTTGCAGTTCTCTGGGGCCAACGTCCTGACTTTC. Amino acid sequence: CASSLQFSGANVLTF.

DNA of the CDR3: TGTGCCAGCAGTTTATCCCCCTGGACAGATGGCTACACCTTC. It is translated as CASSLSPWTDGYTF. This chain joins TRBV28 and TRBJ1-2; TRBD1 might be the D (6 bases). V dropped 1 base and J dropped 6 bases, with 12 bases sitting between them. The CDR3 consists of 14 residues. Per the germline V gene, CDR1 is MDHEN and CDR2 is SYDVKM.